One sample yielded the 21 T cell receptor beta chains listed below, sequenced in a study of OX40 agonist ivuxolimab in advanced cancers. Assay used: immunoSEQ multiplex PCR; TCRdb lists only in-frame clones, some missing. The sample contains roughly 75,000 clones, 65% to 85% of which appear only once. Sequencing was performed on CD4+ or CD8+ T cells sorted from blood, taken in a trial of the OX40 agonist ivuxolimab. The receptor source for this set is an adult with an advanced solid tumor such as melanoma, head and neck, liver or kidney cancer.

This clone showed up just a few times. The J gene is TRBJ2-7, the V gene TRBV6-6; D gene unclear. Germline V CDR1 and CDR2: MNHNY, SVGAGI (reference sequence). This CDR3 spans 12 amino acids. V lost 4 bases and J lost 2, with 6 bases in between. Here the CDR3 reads CASSSQTYEQYF. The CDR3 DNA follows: TGTGCCAGCAGTTCCCAAACCTACGAGCAGTACTTC.

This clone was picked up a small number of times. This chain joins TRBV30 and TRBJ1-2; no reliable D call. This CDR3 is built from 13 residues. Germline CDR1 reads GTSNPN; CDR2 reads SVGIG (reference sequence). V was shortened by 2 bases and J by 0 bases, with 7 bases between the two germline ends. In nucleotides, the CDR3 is TGTGCCTGGAGTCGTCAGACTAACTATGGCTACACCTTC. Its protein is CAWSRQTNYGYTF.

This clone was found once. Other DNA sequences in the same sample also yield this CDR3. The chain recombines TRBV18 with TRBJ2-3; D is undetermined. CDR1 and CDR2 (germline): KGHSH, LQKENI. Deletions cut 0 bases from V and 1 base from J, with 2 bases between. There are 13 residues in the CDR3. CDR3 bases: TGTGCCAGCTCACCACCGGGCACAGATACGCAGTATTTT. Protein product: CASSPPGTDTQYF.

The CDR3 spells CASSTGQGAYYGYTF. CDR3 DNA sequence: TGTGCCAGCAGTACGGGACAGGGGGCCTACTATGGCTACACCTTC. The chain uses TRBV6-5 and TRBJ1-2; 12 bases match TRBD1. The CDR3 consists of 15 residues. Germline V gives CDR1 MNHEY, CDR2 SVGAGI. V shed 5 bases and J 3 bases; nucleotides not matched to a gene: 4.

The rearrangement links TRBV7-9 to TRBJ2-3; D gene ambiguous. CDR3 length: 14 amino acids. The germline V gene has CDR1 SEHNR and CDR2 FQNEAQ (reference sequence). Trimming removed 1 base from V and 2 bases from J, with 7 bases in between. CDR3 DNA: TGTGCCAGCAGCTTAGGTCTGACCACAGATACGCAGTATTTT. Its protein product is CASSLGLTTDTQYF.

The DNA for the CDR3 is TGTGCCAGCAGCTTAGACTATGCCTCCAGGACCCAGTACTTC. This sequence encodes CASSLDYASRTQYF. This sequence joins TRBV11-2 and TRBJ2-5, with no clear D. Trimming cost V 0 bases and J 7 bases, with 12 bases left between them. The CDR3 consists of 14 residues. CDR1 and CDR2 from the germline V gene are SGHAT and FQNNGV.

DNA of the CDR3: TGTGCCAGCATAAGCACTCATGGCAATGAGCAGTTCTTC. Its protein is CASISTHGNEQFF. The gene calls are TRBV28 and TRBJ2-1, with D unresolved. CDR3 size: 13 residues. The germline CDR1 and CDR2 sequences are MDHEN and SYDVKM. V gave up 7 bases and J gave up 6 bases, with 13 bases separating them.

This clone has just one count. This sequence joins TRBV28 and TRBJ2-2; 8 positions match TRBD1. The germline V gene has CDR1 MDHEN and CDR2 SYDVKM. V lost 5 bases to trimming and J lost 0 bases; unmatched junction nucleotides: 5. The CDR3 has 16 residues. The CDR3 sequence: CASSASGQANTGELFF. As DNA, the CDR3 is TGTGCCAGCAGTGCGTCGGGACAGGCGAACACCGGGGAGCTGTTTTTT.

DNA for the CDR3: TGTGCCAGCTCACCAAGAGGGGGAGATAACGGGGAGCTGTTTTTT. Translating gives CASSPRGGDNGELFF. The chain joins TRBV18 to TRBJ2-2; D is perhaps TRBD1 (6 bases). The V and J ends lost 2 bases and 7 bases respectively, with 14 bases between them. From germline, CDR1 is KGHSH and CDR2 LQKENI. This CDR3 contains 15 residues.

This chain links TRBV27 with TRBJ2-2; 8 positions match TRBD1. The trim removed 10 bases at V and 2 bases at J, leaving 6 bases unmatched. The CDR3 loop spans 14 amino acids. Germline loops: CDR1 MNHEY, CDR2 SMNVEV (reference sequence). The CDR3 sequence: CATRQGTNTGELFF. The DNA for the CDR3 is TGTGCCACCCGACAGGGGACCAACACCGGGGAGCTGTTTTTT.

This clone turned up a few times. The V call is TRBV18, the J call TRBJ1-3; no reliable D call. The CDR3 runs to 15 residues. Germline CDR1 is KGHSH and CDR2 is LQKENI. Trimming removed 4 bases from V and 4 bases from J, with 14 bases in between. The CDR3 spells CASSRSLDLGNTIYF. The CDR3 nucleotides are TGTGCCAGCTCACGTTCGCTTGACTTGGGAAACACCATATATTTT.

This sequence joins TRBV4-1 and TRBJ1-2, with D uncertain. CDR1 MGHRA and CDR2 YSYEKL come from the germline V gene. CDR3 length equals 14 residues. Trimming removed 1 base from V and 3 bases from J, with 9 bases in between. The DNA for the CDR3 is TGCGCCAGCAGCCAAGTCGGGTTGGACTATGGCTACACCTTC. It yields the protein CASSQVGLDYGYTF.

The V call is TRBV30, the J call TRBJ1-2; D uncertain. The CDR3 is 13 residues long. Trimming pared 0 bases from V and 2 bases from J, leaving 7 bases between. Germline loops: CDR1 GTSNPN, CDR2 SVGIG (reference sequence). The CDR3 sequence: CAWSVPINYGYTF. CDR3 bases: TGTGCCTGGAGTGTACCCATAAACTATGGCTACACCTTC.

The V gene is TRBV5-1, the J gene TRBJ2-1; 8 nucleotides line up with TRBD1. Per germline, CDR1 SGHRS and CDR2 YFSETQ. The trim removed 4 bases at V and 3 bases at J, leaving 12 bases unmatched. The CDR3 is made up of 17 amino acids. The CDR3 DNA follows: TGCGCCAGCAGCCCCCCAACCGGGACAGGCCTCTACAATGAGCAGTTCTTC. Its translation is CASSPPTGTGLYNEQFF. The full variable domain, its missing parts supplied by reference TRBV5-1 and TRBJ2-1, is KAGVTQTPRYLIKTRGQQVTLSCSPISGHRSVSWYQQTPGQGLQFLFEYFSETQRNKGNFPGRFSGRQFSNSRSEMNVSTLELGDSALYLCASSPPTGTGLYNEQFFGPGTRLTVL.

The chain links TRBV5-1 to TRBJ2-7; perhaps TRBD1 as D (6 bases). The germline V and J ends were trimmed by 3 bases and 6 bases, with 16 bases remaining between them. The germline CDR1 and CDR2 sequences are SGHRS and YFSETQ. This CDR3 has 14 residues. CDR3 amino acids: CASSSKGDNGEQYF. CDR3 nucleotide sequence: TGCGCCAGCAGCTCCAAGGGGGACAATGGCGAGCAGTACTTC.

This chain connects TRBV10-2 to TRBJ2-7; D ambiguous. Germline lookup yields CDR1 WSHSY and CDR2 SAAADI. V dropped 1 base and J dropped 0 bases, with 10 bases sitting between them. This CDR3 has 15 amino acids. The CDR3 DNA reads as TGCGCCAGCAGTGAGTTAATGACATCCTCCTACGAGCAGTACTTC. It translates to CASSELMTSSYEQYF.

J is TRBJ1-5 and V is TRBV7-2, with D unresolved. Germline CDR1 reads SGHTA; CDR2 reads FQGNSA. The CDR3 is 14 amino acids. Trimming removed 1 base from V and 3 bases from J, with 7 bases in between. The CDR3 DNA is TGTGCCAGCAGCTTAGGCACAGTCAATCAGCCCCAGCATTTT. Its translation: CASSLGTVNQPQHF. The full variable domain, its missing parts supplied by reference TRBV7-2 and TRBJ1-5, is GAGVSQSPSNKVTEKGKDVELRCDPISGHTALYWYRQSLGQGLEFLIYFQGNSAPDKSGLPSDRFSAERTGGSVSTLTIQRTQQEDSAVYLCASSLGTVNQPQHFGDGTRLSIL.

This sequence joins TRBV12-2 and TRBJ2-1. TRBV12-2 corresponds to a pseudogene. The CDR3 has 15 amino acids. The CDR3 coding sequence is TGTGCAAGTCGCTTAGGGGGAATAGCCCCCAATGAGCAGTTCTTC. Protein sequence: CASRLGGIAPNEQFF.

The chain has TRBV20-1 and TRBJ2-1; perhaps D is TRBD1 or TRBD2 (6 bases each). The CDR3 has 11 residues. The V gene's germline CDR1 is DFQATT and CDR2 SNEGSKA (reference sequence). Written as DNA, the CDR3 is TGCGGATTAGGGGGGATGAATGAGCAGTTCTTC. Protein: CGLGGMNEQFF.

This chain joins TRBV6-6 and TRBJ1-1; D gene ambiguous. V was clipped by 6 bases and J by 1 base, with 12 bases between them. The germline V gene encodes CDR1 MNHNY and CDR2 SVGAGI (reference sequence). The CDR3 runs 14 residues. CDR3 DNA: TGTGCCAGCAGCAGTCCCTCCCGGAACACTGAAGCTTTCTTT. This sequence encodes CASSSPSRNTEAFF.

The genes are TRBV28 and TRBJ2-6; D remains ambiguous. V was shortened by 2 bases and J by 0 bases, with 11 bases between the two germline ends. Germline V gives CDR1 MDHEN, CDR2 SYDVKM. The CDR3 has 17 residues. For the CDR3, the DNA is TGTGCCAGCAGTTTAAAAGGAGTCTTCTCTGGGGCCAACGTCCTGACTTTC. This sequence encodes CASSLKGVFSGANVLTF.